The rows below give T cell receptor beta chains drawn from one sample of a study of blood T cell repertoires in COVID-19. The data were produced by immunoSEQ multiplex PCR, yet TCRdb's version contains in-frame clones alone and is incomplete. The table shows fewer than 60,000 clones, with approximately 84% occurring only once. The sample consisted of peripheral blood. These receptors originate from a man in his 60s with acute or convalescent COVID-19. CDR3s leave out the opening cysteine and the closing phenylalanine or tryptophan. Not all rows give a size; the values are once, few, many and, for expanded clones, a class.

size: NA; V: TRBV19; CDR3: ASSIGQGVGYGYT
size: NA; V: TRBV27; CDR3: ASSLSVRAGGGELF
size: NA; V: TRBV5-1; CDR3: ASSLGQGSFEQY
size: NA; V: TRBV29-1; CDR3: SVIPTGSGANVLT
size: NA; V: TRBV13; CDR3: ASSFRGDGYT
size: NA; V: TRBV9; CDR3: ASSAFSNEQF
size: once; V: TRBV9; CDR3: ASSRTGNDYEQY
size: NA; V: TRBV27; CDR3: ASRTAGTGNYGYT
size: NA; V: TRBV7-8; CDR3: ASSLATGTRSGANVLT
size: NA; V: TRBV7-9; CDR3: ASSSSSGGFTSYEQY
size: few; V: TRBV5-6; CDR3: ASSILGGNYGYT
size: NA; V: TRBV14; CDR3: ASSRQGGTGELF
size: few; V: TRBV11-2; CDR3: ASSGLAGGTSTDTQY
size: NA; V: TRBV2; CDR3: ASSDLGQGEAF
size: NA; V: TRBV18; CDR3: ASSDGLAGGHEQY
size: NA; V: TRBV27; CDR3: ASSSLGSGANVLT
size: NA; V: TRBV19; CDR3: ASSLVEASGSYNEQF
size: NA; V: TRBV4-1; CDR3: ASSQAIGTLGGYT
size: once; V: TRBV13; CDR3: ASSPSGGRTEAF
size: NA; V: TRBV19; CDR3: ASSTGDQPQH
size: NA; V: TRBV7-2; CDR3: ASSVYRGLLSPKNIQY
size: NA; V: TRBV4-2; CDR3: ASSQDGVGGPMDTQY
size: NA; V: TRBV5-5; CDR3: ASSLAPGEAQY
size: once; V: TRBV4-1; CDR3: ASSQALDRHNYGYT
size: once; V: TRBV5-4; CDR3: ASSLGEGGSNQPQH
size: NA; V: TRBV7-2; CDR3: ASSNRQAPGTQY
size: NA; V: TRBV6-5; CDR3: ASTLQGRRWS
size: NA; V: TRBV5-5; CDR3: ASRPTGTSTDTQY
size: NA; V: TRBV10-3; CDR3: AISESVGVGYEQY
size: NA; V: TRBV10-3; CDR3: AISIEKSSYNSPLH
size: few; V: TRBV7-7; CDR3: ASSLLTSGAVTGELF
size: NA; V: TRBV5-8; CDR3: ASSAGTRNTEAF
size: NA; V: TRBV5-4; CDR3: ASSPATGGTGEQF
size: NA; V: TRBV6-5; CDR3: ASRTGMSSYNEQF
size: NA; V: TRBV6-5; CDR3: ASSYGASSTYEQY
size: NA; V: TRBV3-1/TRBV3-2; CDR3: ASSKIGGYSGNTIY
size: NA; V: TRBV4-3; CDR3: ASSQEGAMAKNIQY
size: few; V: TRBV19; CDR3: ASSTLNGQGWSEQY
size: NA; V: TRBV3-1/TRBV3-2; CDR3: ASSQDKEQGFFYGYT
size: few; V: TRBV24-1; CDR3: ATTASTYNTGELF
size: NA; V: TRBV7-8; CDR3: ASSLDRGTDGYT
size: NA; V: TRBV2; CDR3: ASEKDRHSNQPQH
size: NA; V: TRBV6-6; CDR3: ASSPGGEAF
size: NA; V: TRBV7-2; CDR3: ASSLGGQRTEAF
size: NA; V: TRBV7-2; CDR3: ASGTFTANEKLF
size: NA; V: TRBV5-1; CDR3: ASSSGDSTGNTIY
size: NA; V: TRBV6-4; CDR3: ASSITGTGIIHEQY
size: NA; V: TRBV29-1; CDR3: SVGAGNTEAF